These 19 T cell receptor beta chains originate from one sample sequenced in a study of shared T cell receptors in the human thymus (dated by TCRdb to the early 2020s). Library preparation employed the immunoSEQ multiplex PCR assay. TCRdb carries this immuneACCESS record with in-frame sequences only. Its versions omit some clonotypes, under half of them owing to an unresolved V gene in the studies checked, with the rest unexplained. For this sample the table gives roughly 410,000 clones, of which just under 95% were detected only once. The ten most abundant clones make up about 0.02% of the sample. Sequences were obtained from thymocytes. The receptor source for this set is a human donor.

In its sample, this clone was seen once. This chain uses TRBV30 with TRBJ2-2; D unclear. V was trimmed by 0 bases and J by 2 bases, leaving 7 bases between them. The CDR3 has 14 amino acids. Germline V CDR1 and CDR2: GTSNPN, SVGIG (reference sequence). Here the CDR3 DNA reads TGTGCCTGGAGTGTAGGTTTAAACACCGGGGAGCTGTTTTTT. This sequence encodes CAWSVGLNTGELFF.

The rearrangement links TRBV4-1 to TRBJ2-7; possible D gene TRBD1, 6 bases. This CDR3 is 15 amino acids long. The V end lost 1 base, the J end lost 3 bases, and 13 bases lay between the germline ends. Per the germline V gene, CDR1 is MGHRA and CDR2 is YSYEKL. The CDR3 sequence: CASSQASRGIYEQYF. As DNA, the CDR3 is TGCGCCAGCAGCCAAGCTTCCAGGGGAATCTACGAGCAGTACTTC.

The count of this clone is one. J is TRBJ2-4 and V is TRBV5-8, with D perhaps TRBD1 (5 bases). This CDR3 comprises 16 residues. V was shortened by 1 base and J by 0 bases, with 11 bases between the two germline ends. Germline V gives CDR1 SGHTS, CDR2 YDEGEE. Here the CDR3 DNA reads TGTGCCAGCAGCTTGAGGGGCCCCCTAGCCAAAAACATTCAGTACTTC. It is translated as CASSLRGPLAKNIQYF. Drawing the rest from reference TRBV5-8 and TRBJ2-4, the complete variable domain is EAGVTQSPTHLIKTRGQQATLRCSPISGHTSVYWYQQALGLGLQFLLWYDEGEERNRGNFPPRFSGRQFPNYSSELNVNALELEDSALYLCASSLRGPLAKNIQYFGAGTRLSVL.

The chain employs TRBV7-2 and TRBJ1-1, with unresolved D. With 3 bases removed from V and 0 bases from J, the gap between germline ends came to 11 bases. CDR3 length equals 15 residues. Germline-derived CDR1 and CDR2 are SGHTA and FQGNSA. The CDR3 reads CASSFGGEMNTEAFF. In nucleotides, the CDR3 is TGTGCCAGCAGCTTTGGTGGGGAAATGAACACTGAAGCTTTCTTT.

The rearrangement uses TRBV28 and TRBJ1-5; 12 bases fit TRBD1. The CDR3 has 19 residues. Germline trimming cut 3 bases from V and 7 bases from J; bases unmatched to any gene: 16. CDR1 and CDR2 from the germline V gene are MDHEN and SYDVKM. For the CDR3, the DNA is TGTGCCAGCAGTTTCACCCCGGTTCGGGGACAGGGGGCGAACCAGCCCCAGCATTTT. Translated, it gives CASSFTPVRGQGANQPQHF.

CDR3 bases: TGTGCCAGCAGCCAAGATGCCCTCCCGGGGTTTGGAAACACCATATATTTT. This codes for CASSQDALPGFGNTIYF. The chain recombines TRBV14 with TRBJ1-3; D is uncertain. The germline V gene has CDR1 SGHDN and CDR2 FVKESK. The length of the CDR3 is 17 residues. The V and J ends lost 0 bases and 3 bases respectively, with 15 bases between them.

DNA for the CDR3: TGTGCCAGAAGCCAGGGCCTGACAGCGAACACCGGGGAGCTGTTTTTT. Encoded protein: CARSQGLTANTGELFF. This chain links TRBV5-3 with TRBJ2-2; possibly TRBD1 for D (5 bases). TRBV5-3 is an open reading frame, and its role is uncertain. Trimming shortened V by 4 bases and J by 0 bases, and 13 bases separated the two germline ends. The CDR3 extends over 16 amino acids.

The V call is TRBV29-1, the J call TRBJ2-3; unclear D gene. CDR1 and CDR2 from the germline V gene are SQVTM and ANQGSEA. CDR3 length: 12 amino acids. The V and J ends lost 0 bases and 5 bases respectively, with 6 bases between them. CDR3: CSVEDQGDTQYF. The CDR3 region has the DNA TGCAGCGTTGAAGATCAAGGAGATACGCAGTATTTT.

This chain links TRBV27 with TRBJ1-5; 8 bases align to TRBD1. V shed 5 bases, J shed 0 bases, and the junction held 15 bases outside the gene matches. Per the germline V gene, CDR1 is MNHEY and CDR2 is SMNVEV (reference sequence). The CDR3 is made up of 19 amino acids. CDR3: CASSPRDRWGVNSNQPQHF. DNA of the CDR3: TGTGCCAGCAGTCCGCGGGACAGGTGGGGCGTTAATAGCAATCAGCCCCAGCATTTT.

CDR3 loop: CASSSLGGEGDLDDEQFF. The CDR3 DNA sequence: TGTGCCAGCAGCTCCCTGGGGGGAGAGGGAGATTTGGACGATGAGCAGTTCTTC. J is TRBJ2-1 and V is TRBV7-6; weak D call: TRBD2 (6 bases). The V end was cut by 4 bases, the J end by 8 bases, with 27 bases between. The CDR3 sequence is 18 residues long. Germline V gene data show CDR1 as SGHVS and CDR2 as FNYEAQ.

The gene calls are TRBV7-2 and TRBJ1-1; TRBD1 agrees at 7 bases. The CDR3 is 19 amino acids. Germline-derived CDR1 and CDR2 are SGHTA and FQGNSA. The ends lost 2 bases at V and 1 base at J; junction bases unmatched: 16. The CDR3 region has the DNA TGTGCCAGCAGCTTATCGCCGCGGGACAGACATAGACAGAACACTGAAGCTTTCTTT. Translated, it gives CASSLSPRDRHRQNTEAFF.

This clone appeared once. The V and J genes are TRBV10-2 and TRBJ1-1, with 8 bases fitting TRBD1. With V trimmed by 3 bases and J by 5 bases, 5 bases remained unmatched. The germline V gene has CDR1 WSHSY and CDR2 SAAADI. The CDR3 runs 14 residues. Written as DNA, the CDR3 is TGCGCCAGCAGTGACCCTCGGACAGGGACTGAAGCTTTCTTT. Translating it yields CASSDPRTGTEAFF.

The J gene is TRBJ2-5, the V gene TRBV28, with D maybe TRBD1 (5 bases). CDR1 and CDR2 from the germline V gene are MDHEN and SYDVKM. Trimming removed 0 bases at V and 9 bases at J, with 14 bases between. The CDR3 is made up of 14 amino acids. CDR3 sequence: CASSLWGPLSAQYF. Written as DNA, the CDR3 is TGTGCCAGCAGTTTATGGGGGCCGCTCAGCGCCCAGTACTTC.

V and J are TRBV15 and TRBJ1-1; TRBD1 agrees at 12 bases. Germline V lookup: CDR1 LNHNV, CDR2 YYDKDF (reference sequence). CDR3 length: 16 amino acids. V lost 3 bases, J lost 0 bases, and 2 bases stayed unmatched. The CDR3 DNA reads TGTGCCACCAGCAGGGGGACAGGGGGCCTGAACACTGAAGCTTTCTTT. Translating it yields CATSRGTGGLNTEAFF.

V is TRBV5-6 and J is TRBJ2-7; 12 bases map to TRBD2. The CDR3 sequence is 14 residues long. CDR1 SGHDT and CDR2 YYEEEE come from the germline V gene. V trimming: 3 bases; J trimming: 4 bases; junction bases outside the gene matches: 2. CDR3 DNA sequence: TGTGCCAGCAGCTCCCTAGCGGGAGGGTACGAGCAGTACTTC. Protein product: CASSSLAGGYEQYF.

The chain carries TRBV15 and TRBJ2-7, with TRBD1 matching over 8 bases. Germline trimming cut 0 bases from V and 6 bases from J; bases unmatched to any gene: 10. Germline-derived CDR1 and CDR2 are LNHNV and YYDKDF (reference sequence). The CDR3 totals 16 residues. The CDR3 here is CATSRDPWGQATEQYF. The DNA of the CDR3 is TGTGCCACCAGCAGAGATCCATGGGGACAGGCCACCGAGCAGTACTTC.

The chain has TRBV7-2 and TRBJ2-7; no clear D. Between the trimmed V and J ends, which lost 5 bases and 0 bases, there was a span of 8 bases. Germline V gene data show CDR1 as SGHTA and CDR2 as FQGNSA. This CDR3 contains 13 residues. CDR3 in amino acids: CASSHGPSYEQYF. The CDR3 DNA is TGTGCCAGCAGCCACGGCCCCTCCTACGAGCAGTACTTC.

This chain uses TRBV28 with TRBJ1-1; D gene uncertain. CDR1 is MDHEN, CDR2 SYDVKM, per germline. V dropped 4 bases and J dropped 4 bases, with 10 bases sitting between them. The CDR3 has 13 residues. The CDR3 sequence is CASSSYRGTEAFF. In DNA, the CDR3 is TGTGCCAGCAGTTCCTACCGTGGCACTGAAGCTTTCTTT.

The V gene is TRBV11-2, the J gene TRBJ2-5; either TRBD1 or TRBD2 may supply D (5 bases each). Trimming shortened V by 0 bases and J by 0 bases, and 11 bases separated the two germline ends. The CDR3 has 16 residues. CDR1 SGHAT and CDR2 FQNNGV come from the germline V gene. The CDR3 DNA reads TGTGCCAGCAGCTTAGATGGGACGAAGTACCAAGAGACCCAGTACTTC. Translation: CASSLDGTKYQETQYF.